This T cell receptor (beta chain) was identified during a study of shared clonotypes between healthy human individuals. The method was immunoSEQ multiplex PCR; TCRdb's version includes in-frame clones alone and lacks a portion of them. This sample has over 2 million clones, with less than 95% found just once. A note on this clone: Its cognate antigen is unknown.

This CDR3 comprises 15 residues. CDR1 SGDLS and CDR2 YYNGEE come from the germline V gene. V was clipped by 4 bases and J by 0 bases, with 14 bases between them. Points from the study as a whole: Compared with memory subsets, naive subsets generally had larger estimated richness.

As defined, naive CD8 cells were CD45RO-negative and positively selected for CCR7, with terminally differentiated effector memory CD45RA+ cells excluded. Sequencing input: naive CD8+ T cells sorted from blood. The origin of this receptor is a man aged 18 to 29 in good health. The chain employs TRBV9 and TRBJ2-7, with D possibly being TRBD1 (6 bases). DNA for the CDR3: TGTGCCAGCAGCCCAAACACAGGGAGCTCCTACGAGCAGTACTTC. It translates to CASSPNTGSSYEQYF. Supplemented by reference TRBV9 and TRBJ2-7, the full variable domain reads DSGVTQTPKHLITATGQRVTLRCSPRSGDLSVYWYQQSLDQGLQFLIQYYNGEERAKGNILERFSAQQFPDLHSELNLSSLELGDSALYFCASSPNTGSSYEQYFGPGTRLTVT.